Each of the 25 T cell receptor beta chains below was sequenced from the same sample in a study of CXCR3-negative and CXCR3-positive naive CD8 T cells (dated by TCRdb to the late 2010s). What the authors observed across the whole study: Compared with CXCR3-negative naive cells, CXCR3-positive naive cells had TRB CDR3s with higher hydrophobicity (lower Kidera factor 4), lower energy, and higher strength and volume indices.

These receptors' targets are unknown. Reads for this sample came from a NextSeq 550. The Human TCR Profiling Kit (MiLaboratory) was used to prepare UMI-labeled 5' RACE TRB cDNA libraries. Once TCRdb had reprocessed the reads, it stored one entry per CDR3 protein sequence and supplied no DNA. The sample table on file contains about 92,000 distinct CDR3 sequences. The ten biggest clones cover 0.7% to 1% of the sample. Sequenced material: naive CXCR3+ CD8+ T cells from blood. The cell subset or site label, as the study defines it: CD45RO-CCR7+CD27+CD95- naive CD8+ T cells expressing CXCR3 (TNR3+). These receptors came from a human donor in good health. Some clones in this sample may be carry-over from other donors' samples.

Here the CDR3 reads CASSYSTGRTPRGTEAFF. This chain joins TRBV6-5 and TRBJ1-1; TCRdb calls TRBD1, which cannot be checked without DNA. The CDR3 has 18 amino acids. From germline, CDR1 is MNHEY and CDR2 SVGAGI.

The genes are TRBV27 and TRBJ1-5. Germline CDR1 is MNHEY and CDR2 is SMNVEV (reference sequence). This CDR3 has 13 amino acids. CDR3: CASSLKRDRPQHF.

V is TRBV10-1 and J is TRBJ2-4; TCRdb returns TRBD1, unconfirmable since there is no DNA. CDR3 length: 14 amino acids. In germline, CDR1 is WNHNN, CDR2 SYGVQD (reference sequence). This chain's CDR3 is CARPKGRTKNIQYF.

V usage is TRBV9 and J usage is TRBJ1-1; the TCRdb D gene call, TRBD1, has no DNA to confirm it. This CDR3 comprises 14 residues. CDR1 is SGDLS and CDR2 is YYNGEE in the germline V gene. CDR3 amino acids: CASTRRGENTEAFF.

The J gene is TRBJ2-2, the V gene TRBV19. The CDR3 has 14 residues. The V gene's germline CDR1 is LNHDA and CDR2 SQIVND (reference sequence). CDR3 region: CASTTRPYTGELFF.

The chain couples TRBV30 to TRBJ2-6. Germline values: CDR1 GTSNPN, CDR2 SVGIG (reference sequence). The CDR3 spans 12 residues. CDR3 in amino acids: CAEDSGANVLTF.

The chain joins TRBV9 to TRBJ1-6; TCRdb picks TRBD1, but there is no DNA to check that call. CDR3 size: 13 residues. Germline lookup yields CDR1 SGDLS and CDR2 YYNGEE. The CDR3 loop is CASTGDFNSPLHF.

The V gene is TRBV7-2, the J gene TRBJ2-7. The CDR3 has 13 residues. Germline-derived CDR1 and CDR2 are SGHTA and FQGNSA. CDR3 sequence reads: CASSFYGTYEQYF.

The chain is built from TRBV28 and TRBJ2-3; TCRdb's assignment of TRBD2 cannot be checked, as there is no DNA. The CDR3 has 20 amino acids. The germline V gene encodes CDR1 MDHEN and CDR2 SYDVKM. The CDR3 reads CASRLLSGTSGTLPTDTQYF.

The chain joins TRBV18 to TRBJ2-3. CDR1 is KGHSH and CDR2 is LQKENI in the germline V gene. This CDR3 comprises 13 residues. CDR3 sequence reads: CASSPTSGDTQYF. Full variable domain (rest looked up from reference TRBV18 and TRBJ2-3): NAGVMQNPRHLVRRRGQEARLRCSPMKGHSHVYWYRQLPEEGLKFMVYLQKENIIDESGMPKERFSAEFPKEGPSILRIQQVVRGDSAAYFCASSPTSGDTQYFGPGTRLTVL.

The chain combines TRBV20-1 with TRBJ2-7; with no DNA, the TCRdb D assignment of TRBD1 cannot be verified. This CDR3 has 16 residues. The V gene's germline CDR1 is DFQATT and CDR2 SNEGSKA (reference sequence). CDR3 loop: CSARDPLRDSLYEQYF.

The chain couples TRBV10-3 to TRBJ1-3. The CDR3 runs to 16 residues. The germline CDR1 and CDR2 sequences are ENHRY and SYGVKD. Here the CDR3 reads CAIGGAASTAGNTIYF.

The chain joins TRBV29-1 to TRBJ2-2; TCRdb's assignment of TRBD1 cannot be checked, as there is no DNA. The V gene's germline CDR1 is SQVTM and CDR2 ANQGSEA. This CDR3 has 12 residues. CDR3 loop: CSVEPRTGELFF.

The chain is built from TRBV6-5 and TRBJ1-5. Germline V gene sequence: CDR1 MNHEY, CDR2 SVGAGI. This CDR3 contains 17 residues. Here the CDR3 reads CASSYNTDLRNNQPQHF.

This chain connects TRBV4-1 to TRBJ1-1; TCRdb calls TRBD1, which cannot be checked without DNA. Per the germline V gene, CDR1 is MGHRA and CDR2 is YSYEKL. There are 15 residues in the CDR3. The CDR3 loop reads CASSQEASQGTEAFF.

The V call is TRBV20-1, the J call TRBJ2-1; there is no DNA to check the TCRdb D call of TRBD2. This CDR3 comprises 16 residues. The germline CDR1 and CDR2 sequences are DFQATT and SNEGSKA (reference sequence). This chain's CDR3 is CSARDIGSGVYNEQFF.

V usage is TRBV5-1 and J usage is TRBJ1-5. Germline V gives CDR1 SGHRS, CDR2 YFSETQ. CDR3 length: 14 residues. The CDR3 protein is CASSLEGRFTPQHF.

CDR3 residues: CASSHKNELVDEQFF. This chain connects TRBV4-1 to TRBJ2-1. CDR3 size: 15 residues. Germline V gene lookup returns CDR1 MGHRA and CDR2 YSYEKL.

The CDR3 protein is CASSFEGGTWENTGELFF. The V and J genes are TRBV6-5 and TRBJ2-2; the TCRdb call, TRBD1, lacks DNA for checking. Germline V gives CDR1 MNHEY, CDR2 SVGAGI. CDR3 length: 18 amino acids.

The V gene is TRBV12-3 or TRBV12-4, the J gene TRBJ1-5. This CDR3 has 13 amino acids. The CDR3 spells CASSGDFMGPQHF.

The rearrangement uses TRBV6-4 and TRBJ2-7; the TRBD1 assignment by TCRdb is unverifiable without DNA. The germline gives CDR1 MRHNA, CDR2 SNTAGT. This CDR3 is built from 17 residues. The CDR3 is CASSDFYRHKPTYEQYF.

The chain couples TRBV28 to TRBJ2-5. The CDR3 totals 11 residues. The germline gives CDR1 MDHEN, CDR2 SYDVKM. CDR3 amino acids: CASRREETQYF.

The V and J genes are TRBV6-2 or TRBV6-3 and TRBJ2-7; the D call of TRBD1 rests on TCRdb alone, since no DNA is present to check it. The CDR3 is made up of 16 amino acids. Per germline, CDR1 MNHEY and CDR2 SVGEGT. The CDR3 loop reads CASSGRQAGILGEQYF.

This chain uses TRBV12-3 or TRBV12-4 with TRBJ2-5; TCRdb returns TRBD2, unconfirmable since there is no DNA. The CDR3 sequence is 13 residues long. The CDR3 loop reads CASSSGRGETQYF.

The J gene is TRBJ2-7, the V gene TRBV11-2; absent DNA, TCRdb's TRBD1 call cannot be checked. This CDR3 is built from 15 residues. Germline V gene lookup returns CDR1 SGHAT and CDR2 FQNNGV. The CDR3 sequence is CASSLRTGGSYEQYF.